This is a list of T cell receptor beta chains from one sample in a study of cytomegalovirus exposure and HLA in healthy donors. Data came from immunoSEQ multiplex PCR; TCRdb stores just in-frame clones and leaves some out. The sample gives roughly 140,000 clones, over 75% of which show up once; about 5.6% is in the top ten. Source material: PBMCs. The source of these receptors is a man aged 30 to 45 in good health and CMV-seropositive. Both conserved end residues are part of each CDR3. The order of the fields is J gene, CDR3 length, V gene, CDR3 protein.

TRBJ2-1 15 TRBV5-6 CASSLTQGSYNEQFF
TRBJ1-1 13 TRBV30 CAWGLERVTEAFF
TRBJ2-1 14 TRBV6-4 CASSVGGSRNEQFF
TRBJ2-1 16 TRBV2 CASREDRGGSYNEQFF
TRBJ2-5 15 TRBV4-1 CASSLVKTPQETQYF
TRBJ1-4 13 TRBV28 CASSVGAAEKLFF
TRBJ1-2 14 TRBV19 CASSVRGAIYGYTF
TRBJ2-3 13 TRBV7-6 CASSSYAGDTQYF
TRBJ2-3 17 TRBV9 CASSTPLAGESTDTQYF
TRBJ2-3 16 TRBV7-9 CASSSGLAGVADTQYF
TRBJ1-5 14 TRBV5-6 CASSRTGFVQPQHF
TRBJ1-5 15 TRBV30 CAWKGGQGAGQPQHF
TRBJ1-1 15 TRBV28 CASSPPGHPNTEAFF
TRBJ1-3 16 TRBV2 CASKSGTVFSGNTIYF
TRBJ1-2 12 TRBV29-1 CSVERTTYGYTF
TRBJ2-1 15 TRBV6-5 CASSSTGSSYNEQFF
NA 15 TRBV9 CASSPLAGVPYEQYF
TRBJ2-1 14 TRBV2 CASSFDDSRNEQFF
TRBJ2-1 16 TRBV5-1 CASSLEGGGAYNEQFF
TRBJ2-7 13 TRBV6-1 CASCLDREYEQYF
TRBJ1-2 12 TRBV7-9 CSSSSSGQFYTF
TRBJ2-7 15 TRBV4-1 CASSLDRDRAYEQYF
TRBJ1-2 15 TRBV27 CASSIVSGANYGYTF
TRBJ1-1 17 TRBV27 CASSLRLVKAKNTEAFF
TRBJ2-5 13 TRBV7-7 CASSLDYVETQYF
TRBJ2-7 15 TRBV28 CASSLPGDRDYEQYF
TRBJ2-7 14 TRBV27 CASSTSGRAYEQYF
TRBJ1-2 16 TRBV15 CATSRDKGSSYYGYTF
TRBJ1-5 15 TRBV27 CASSATGHSNQPQHF
TRBJ2-1 16 TRBV9 CASSVAVLRVGDEQFF
TRBJ2-1 17 TRBV16 CASSPPGLAGEYNEQFF
TRBJ2-6 16 TRBV28 CASSLNRPSGANGLTF